Listed here are 26 T cell receptor beta chains from one sample, sequenced in a study of T cell repertoires in cytomegalovirus infection. Their recognized antigens are unknown. TCRdb re-called the reads through MiXCR, storing one row per CDR3 protein. The table has fewer than 950,000 distinct CDR3 sequences, about 31% seen once; the top ten hold about an eighth. This material consisted of cultured CD8+ T cells from PBMCs, taken from culture after CMV antigen stimulation. The receptors originated from a human donor in good health (CMV status not recorded). Some clones in this sample may be carry-over from other donors' samples.

This chain links TRBV4-3 with TRBJ2-3; weak D call: TRBD1 (5 bases). This CDR3 has 17 amino acids. The ends were cut back, 0 bases at V and 3 bases at J, with 16 bases in the middle. Germline lookup yields CDR1 LGHNA and CDR2 YSLEER. This CDR3 is CASSQDRFREGTDTQYF. The CDR3 DNA follows: TGCGCCAGCAGCCAAGATAGGTTCAGGGAAGGAACAGATACGCAGTATTTT.

A note on this clonotype: The junction differs from germline at one of its ends, possibly a read error. The V gene is TRBV7-9, the J gene TRBJ2-5; tentatively, D is TRBD1 (5 bases). The CDR3 extends over 15 amino acids. In germline, CDR1 is SEHNR, CDR2 FQNEAQ (reference sequence). DNA for the CDR3: TGTGCCAGCAGCCGACCAGGGCTCGACCAGGAGACCCAGTACTTC. Translated, it gives CASSRPGLDQETQYF. The full variable domain, in which reference TRBV7-9 and TRBJ2-5 provide the parts outside the CDR3, is DTGVSQNPRHKITKRGQNVTFRCDPISEHNRLYWYRQTLGQGPEFLTYFQNEAQLEKSRLLSDRFSAERPKGSFSTLEIQRTEQGDSAMYLCASSRPGLDQETQYFGPGTRLLVL.

This clonotype was detected only a few times. V and J are TRBV10-2 and TRBJ1-2; 10 nucleotides agree with TRBD1. Per germline, CDR1 WSHSY and CDR2 SAAADI. V shed 4 bases, J shed 3 bases, and the junction held 14 bases outside the gene matches. The CDR3 is 18 residues long. CDR3 region: CASSGLTGGAVWDYGYTF. CDR3 nucleotide sequence: TGCGCCAGCAGTGGTTTGACAGGGGGCGCGGTTTGGGACTATGGCTACACCTTC.

This clonotype was counted a few times. J is TRBJ2-7 and V is TRBV4-1, with no clear D. Trimming pared 0 bases from V and 7 bases from J, leaving 16 bases between. The CDR3 spans 15 residues. CDR1 is MGHRA, CDR2 YSYEKL, per germline. The CDR3 DNA is TGCGCCAGCAGCCAAGATCCCGGTAGACCGTGGGAGCAGTACTTC. It specifies CASSQDPGRPWEQYF.

A few counts support this clonotype. The J gene is TRBJ1-2, the V gene TRBV6-2 or TRBV6-3; D remains unclear. This CDR3 has 13 residues. Trimming took off 6 bases at V and 3 bases at J, with 11 bases between the two ends. Per germline, CDR1 MNHEY and CDR2 SVGEGT. This CDR3 reads CASSIGLHYGYTF. The CDR3 DNA reads as TGTGCCAGCAGCATCGGACTACACTATGGCTACACCTTC.

This rearrangement joins TRBV4-3 to TRBJ1-1, with unresolved D. CDR1 and CDR2 from the germline V gene are LGHNA and YSLEER. This CDR3 is built from 14 residues. V was pared by 0 bases and J by 3 bases, with 8 bases between. The DNA of the CDR3 is TGCGCCAGCAGCCAAGATGTGGGAGACACTGAAGCTTTCTTT. It codes for CASSQDVGDTEAFF.

The CDR3 DNA follows: TGTGCCAGCAGCTTAGCGGCAAGCAAGGTGGATGGCTACACCTTC. This codes for CASSLAASKVDGYTF. The chain has TRBV7-9 and TRBJ1-2; D gene ambiguous. CDR1 and CDR2 (germline): SEHNR, FQNEAQ (reference sequence). The V end lost 0 bases, the J end lost 6 bases, and 14 bases lay between the germline ends. The CDR3 contains 15 residues. Filled out from reference TRBV7-9 and TRBJ1-2, the complete variable domain reads DTGVSQNPRHKITKRGQNVTFRCDPISEHNRLYWYRQTLGQGPEFLTYFQNEAQLEKSRLLSDRFSAERPKGSFSTLEIQRTEQGDSAMYLCASSLAASKVDGYTFGSGTRLTVV.

This clonotype was observed a few times. The chain is built from TRBV6-6 and TRBJ2-3, with 7 bases lining up with TRBD2. In germline, CDR1 is MNHNY, CDR2 SVGAGI (reference sequence). With 6 bases clipped from V and 5 bases from J, the junction kept 11 bases outside the gene matches. The CDR3 length is 15 residues. As DNA, the CDR3 is TGTGCCAGCAGGAGCCTATCAGGGACTAAAGATACGCAGTATTTT. Amino acid sequence: CASRSLSGTKDTQYF.

The sample holds a few counts of this clonotype. The V gene is TRBV6-2 or TRBV6-3, the J gene TRBJ1-3, with 7 bases lining up with TRBD1. The CDR3 totals 14 residues. V lost 6 bases to trimming and J lost 2 bases; unmatched junction nucleotides: 4. CDR1 MNHEY and CDR2 SVGEGT come from the germline V gene. CDR3 nucleotides: TGTGCCAGCAGCTACGGACAGGCTGGAAACACCATATATTTT. Encoded protein: CASSYGQAGNTIYF.

This CDR3 is CATSRDFTGGANGELFF. The CDR3 DNA is TGTGCCACCAGCAGAGACTTTACAGGGGGCGCAAACGGGGAGCTGTTTTTT. The V call is TRBV15, the J call TRBJ2-2, with 9 positions matching TRBD1. The ends lost 0 bases at V and 7 bases at J; junction bases unmatched: 9. CDR3 length: 17 amino acids. Germline V gene sequence: CDR1 LNHNV, CDR2 YYDKDF (reference sequence). Variable domain in full (rest from reference TRBV15 and TRBJ2-2): DAMVIQNPRYQVTQFGKPVTLSCSQTLNHNVMYWYQQKSSQAPKLLFHYYDKDFNNEADTPDNFQSRRPNTSFCFLDIRSPGLGDTAMYLCATSRDFTGGANGELFFGEGSRLTVL.

This clonotype was observed a single time. The chain recombines TRBV7-4 with TRBJ2-7; 10 bases line up with TRBD1. The CDR3 sequence is 16 residues long. Germline values: CDR1 SGHVT, CDR2 SQSDAQ. Trimming at V came to 4 bases and at J to 4 bases, leaving 10 bases not matched to a gene. Written as DNA, the CDR3 is TGTGCCAGCAGCTCGAAGATCGGGGACAGGGGATACGAGCAGTACGTC. Protein product: CASSSKIGDRGYEQYV.

The CDR3 DNA is TGCAGTGCTCGGGGACGCACCGGGGAGCTGTTTTTT. It yields the protein CSARGRTGELFF. The gene calls are TRBV20-1 and TRBJ2-2, with D perhaps assigned TRBD1 or TRBD2 (5 bases each). V lost 5 bases and J lost 4, with 8 bases in between. The CDR3 is 12 amino acids. Germline V gene data show CDR1 as DFQATT and CDR2 as SNEGSKA (reference sequence).

This clonotype turned up a few times. The rearrangement links TRBV20-1 to TRBJ2-1; either TRBD1 or TRBD2 may fit D (5 bases each). The CDR3 has 16 residues. CDR1 DFQATT and CDR2 SNEGSKA come from the germline V gene (reference sequence). V lost 4 bases and J 1 base, leaving 17 bases between the germline ends. The CDR3 region is CSAKTEGLGSYNEQFF. DNA for the CDR3: TGCAGTGCTAAAACCGAGGGGTTGGGGTCCTACAATGAGCAGTTCTTC.

This clonotype was counted between two and nine times. The V gene is TRBV10-1, the J gene TRBJ2-3; D gene ambiguous. CDR3 length: 12 amino acids. The germline V and J ends were trimmed by 0 bases and 6 bases, with 4 bases remaining between them. CDR1 and CDR2 from the germline V gene are WNHNN and SYGVQD (reference sequence). The CDR3 DNA sequence: TGCGCCAGCAGTGAGTCAAAGGATACGCAGTATTTT. Translated, it gives CASSESKDTQYF.

The chain couples TRBV5-5 to TRBJ2-7; D is tentatively TRBD1 or TRBD2 (6 bases each). The germline CDR1 and CDR2 sequences are SGHKS and YYEKEE (reference sequence). The CDR3 totals 14 residues. V lost 4 bases and J lost 3, with 14 bases in between. The CDR3 DNA follows: TGTGCCAGCAGCCTAGACAGGAGGGGCTACGAGCAGTACGTC. It codes for CASSLDRRGYEQYV.

The rearrangement joins TRBV7-9 to TRBJ1-4; no firm D call. The germline V gene encodes CDR1 SEHNR and CDR2 FQNEAQ (reference sequence). CDR3 length: 14 amino acids. Trimming removed 5 bases at V and 7 bases at J, with 14 bases between. The CDR3 nucleotides read TGTGCCAGCAGCGCCGGGATAGGTGGTGAAAAACTGTTTTTT. Encoded protein: CASSAGIGGEKLFF.

Ten or more counts support this clonotype. The chain uses TRBV7-2 and TRBJ2-2; TRBD2 matches at 15 bases. Unmatched junction bases numbered 9, after V lost 1 base and J lost 6 bases. The CDR3 length is 19 residues. Germline CDR1 is SGHTA and CDR2 is FQGNSA. Written as DNA, the CDR3 is TGTGCCAGCAGCTTAGGCGCGGGACTAGCGGGGGGCCAGGCCGGGGAGCTGTTTTTT. It translates to CASSLGAGLAGGQAGELFF.

In this sample, this clonotype turned up many times. The chain is built from TRBV7-2 and TRBJ1-2, with D perhaps matching TRBD1 (6 bases). V was cut by 2 bases and J by 2 bases, with 12 bases left in between. The CDR3 totals 15 residues. Germline values: CDR1 SGHTA, CDR2 FQGNSA. CDR3 bases: TGTGCCAGCAGCTTAAGGGCAGGGGACAACTATGGCTACACCTTC. It codes for CASSLRAGDNYGYTF. Using reference TRBV7-2 and TRBJ1-2 for the parts outside the CDR3, the full variable domain is GAGVSQSPSNKVTEKGKDVELRCDPISGHTALYWYRQSLGQGLEFLIYFQGNSAPDKSGLPSDRFSAERTGGSVSTLTIQRTQQEDSAVYLCASSLRAGDNYGYTFGSGTRLTVV.

The chain recombines TRBV6-5 with TRBJ2-7, with TRBD1 matching over 8 bases. With V trimmed by 1 base and J by 4 bases, 3 bases remained unmatched. The germline V gene encodes CDR1 MNHEY and CDR2 SVGAGI. There are 14 residues in the CDR3. The CDR3 DNA follows: TGTGCCAGCAGTTACTTTCAGGGGGCTTACGAGCAGTACTTC. This translates into CASSYFQGAYEQYF.

Ten or more counts support this clonotype. The rearrangement joins TRBV12-3 or TRBV12-4 to TRBJ2-7, with 7 nucleotides matching TRBD2. V shed 3 bases, J shed 6 bases, and the junction held 2 bases outside the gene matches. There are 12 residues in the CDR3. CDR3 region: CASSFSGGEQYF. DNA of the CDR3: TGTGCCAGCAGTTTTTCGGGGGGCGAGCAGTACTTC.

Many counts were recorded for this clonotype. J is TRBJ2-7 and V is TRBV7-9; maybe TRBD1 (6 bases). The CDR3 totals 16 residues. V was cut by 11 bases and J by 2 bases, with 25 bases left in between. The germline gives CDR1 SEHNR, CDR2 FQNEAQ (reference sequence). This CDR3 is CAVTSTATGRTYEQYV. In DNA, the CDR3 is TGTGCCGTCACATCAACCGCGACAGGCCGAACCTACGAGCAGTACGTC.

This sequence joins TRBV2 and TRBJ2-1, with a possible D match to TRBD1 (5 bases). Germline CDR1 reads SNHLY; CDR2 reads FYNNEI. V shed 4 bases and J shed 1 base, with 11 bases lying between them. The CDR3 consists of 15 residues. The CDR3 reads CASSGQGWSYNEQFF. CDR3 DNA: TGTGCCAGCAGTGGTCAGGGTTGGTCCTACAATGAGCAGTTCTTC.

This clonotype appeared a few times. The chain carries TRBV11-3 and TRBJ2-1; no firm D call. V lost 6 bases and J 6 bases, leaving 12 bases between the germline ends. Germline-derived CDR1 and CDR2 are SGHNT and YENEEA. The CDR3 is 13 residues long. This CDR3 is CASRSSSGNEQFF. In DNA form, the CDR3 reads TGTGCCAGCAGAAGTTCGTCGGGCAATGAGCAGTTCTTC.

This clonotype has a count of ten or more. V is TRBV28 and J is TRBJ1-2; perhaps TRBD1 as D (6 bases). V dropped 0 bases and J dropped 0 bases, with 11 bases sitting between them. Per germline, CDR1 MDHEN and CDR2 SYDVKM. The CDR3 is made up of 16 amino acids. The CDR3 protein is CASSLWRQDANYGYTF. For the CDR3, the DNA is TGTGCCAGCAGTTTATGGAGACAGGATGCTAACTATGGCTACACCTTC.

Many counts were recorded for this clonotype. The rearrangement links TRBV7-8 to TRBJ2-6, with unresolved D. The V gene's germline CDR1 is SGHVS and CDR2 FQNEAQ. V lost 4 bases, J lost 5 bases, and 15 bases lay in between. This CDR3 region has 16 residues. CDR3 amino acids: CASSSALVPRANVLTF. CDR3 in DNA: TGTGCCAGCAGCTCGGCGTTGGTACCCCGGGCCAACGTCCTGACTTTC. Drawing the rest from reference TRBV7-8 and TRBJ2-6, the complete variable domain is GAGVSQSPRYKVAKRGQDVALRCDPISGHVSLFWYQQALGQGPEFLTYFQNEAQLDKSGLPSDRFFAERPEGSVSTLKIQRTQQEDSAVYLCASSSALVPRANVLTFGAGSRLTVL.

This clonotype was detected ten times or more. The genes are TRBV7-8 and TRBJ2-1; D unclear. The CDR3 has 17 amino acids. From germline, CDR1 is SGHVS and CDR2 FQNEAQ. Trimming cost V 7 bases and J 4 bases, with 23 bases left between them. CDR3 in DNA: TGTGCCAGCACCTTGGAGATCGTGGCACCCGGGTACAATGAGCAGTTCTTC. As protein: CASTLEIVAPGYNEQFF.